This T cell receptor beta chain was documented in a study of neurological immune-mediated disorders. Every sequencing run generated over 160 million TCR-beta sequences from 15-18 subjects. Using its own MiXCR run on the 5' RACE reads, TCRdb lists one record per CDR3 protein. Counted here are 39,000 or so distinct CDR3 sequences, roughly 4.8% occurring once; the ten biggest clones make up roughly 10%. The J segment lost 5 bases and the V segment lost 4 bases, leaving 10 bases of the junction unmatched. The CDR3 is 14 residues long. The germline CDR1 and CDR2 sequences are DFQATT and SNEGSKA (reference sequence). This clonotype was counted many times. Healthy controls comprised blood bank volunteers in Maryland, USA.

The receptor was isolated from a man between 18 and 29 years old in good health. The sequenced sample was CD4+ T cells from blood. The V call is TRBV20-1, the J call TRBJ1-1; 7 bases are a match to TRBD1. This CDR3 reads CSAIRGQVRTEAFF. CDR3 DNA: TGCAGTGCTATAAGGGGGCAGGTGCGGACTGAAGCTTTCTTT.